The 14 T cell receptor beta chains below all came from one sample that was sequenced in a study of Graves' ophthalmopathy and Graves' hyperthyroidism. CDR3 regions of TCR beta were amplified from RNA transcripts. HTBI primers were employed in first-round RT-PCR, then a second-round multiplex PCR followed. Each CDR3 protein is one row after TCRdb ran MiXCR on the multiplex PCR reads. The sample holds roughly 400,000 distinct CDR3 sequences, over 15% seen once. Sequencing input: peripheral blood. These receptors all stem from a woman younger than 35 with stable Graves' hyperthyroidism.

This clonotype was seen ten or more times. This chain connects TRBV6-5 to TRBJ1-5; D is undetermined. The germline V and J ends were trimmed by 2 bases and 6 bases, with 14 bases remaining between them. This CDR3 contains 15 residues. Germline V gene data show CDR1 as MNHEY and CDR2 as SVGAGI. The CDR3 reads CASSYPNLPGQPQHF. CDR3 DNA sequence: TGTGCCAGCAGTTACCCGAACCTACCGGGTCAGCCCCAGCATTTT.

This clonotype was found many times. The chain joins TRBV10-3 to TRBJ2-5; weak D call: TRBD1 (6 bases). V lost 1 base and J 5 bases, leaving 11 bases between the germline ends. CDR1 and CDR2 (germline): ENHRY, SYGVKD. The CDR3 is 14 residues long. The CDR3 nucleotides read TGTGCCATCAGTGAGTGGAGGACAGCCGAGACCCAGTACTTC. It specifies CAISEWRTAETQYF.

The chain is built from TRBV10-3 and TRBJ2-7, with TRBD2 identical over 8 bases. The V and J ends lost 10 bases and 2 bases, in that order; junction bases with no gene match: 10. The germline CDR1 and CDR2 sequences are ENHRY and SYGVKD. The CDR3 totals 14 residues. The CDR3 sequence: CASQNSGSAYEQYF. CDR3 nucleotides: TGTGCCAGTCAGAACAGCGGGAGCGCCTACGAGCAGTACTTC.

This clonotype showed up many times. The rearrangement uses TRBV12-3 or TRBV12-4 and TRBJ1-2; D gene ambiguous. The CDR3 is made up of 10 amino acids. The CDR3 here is CAREYYGYTF. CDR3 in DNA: TGTGCTAGGGAGTACTATGGCTACACCTTC.

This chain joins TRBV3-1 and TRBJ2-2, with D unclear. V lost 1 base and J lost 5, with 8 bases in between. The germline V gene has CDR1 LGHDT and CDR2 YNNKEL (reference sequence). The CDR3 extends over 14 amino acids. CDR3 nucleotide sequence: TGTGCCAGCAGCCAAGGCTGGCAGACCGGGGAGCTGTTTTTT. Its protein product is CASSQGWQTGELFF.

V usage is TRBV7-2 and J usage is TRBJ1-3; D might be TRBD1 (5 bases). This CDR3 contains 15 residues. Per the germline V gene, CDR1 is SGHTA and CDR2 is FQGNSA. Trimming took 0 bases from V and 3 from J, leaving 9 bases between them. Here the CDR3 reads CASSLAPGGGNTIYF. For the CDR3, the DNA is TGTGCCAGCAGCTTAGCGCCCGGGGGTGGAAACACCATATATTTT.

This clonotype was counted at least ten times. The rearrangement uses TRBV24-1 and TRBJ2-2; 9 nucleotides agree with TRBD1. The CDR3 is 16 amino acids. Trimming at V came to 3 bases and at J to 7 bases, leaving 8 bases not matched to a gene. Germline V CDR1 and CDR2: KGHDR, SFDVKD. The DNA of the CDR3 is TGTGCCACCAGTGATCCATCGGGGACAGGGATCGGGGAGCTGTTTTTT. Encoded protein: CATSDPSGTGIGELFF.

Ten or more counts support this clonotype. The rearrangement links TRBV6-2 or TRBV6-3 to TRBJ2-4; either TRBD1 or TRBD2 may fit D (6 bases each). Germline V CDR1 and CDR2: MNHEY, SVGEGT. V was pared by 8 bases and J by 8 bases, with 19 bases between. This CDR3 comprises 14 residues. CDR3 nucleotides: TGTGCCAGCGCGACGGGGGCGCGTTCGGACATTCAGTACTTC. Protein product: CASATGARSDIQYF.

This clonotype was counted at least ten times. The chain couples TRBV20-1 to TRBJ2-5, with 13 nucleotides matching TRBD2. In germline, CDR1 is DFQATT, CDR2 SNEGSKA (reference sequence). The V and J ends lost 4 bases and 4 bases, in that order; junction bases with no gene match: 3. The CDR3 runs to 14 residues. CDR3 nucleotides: TGCAGTGCTAACCGACTAGCGGGGGGAGAGACCCAGTACTTC. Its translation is CSANRLAGGETQYF.

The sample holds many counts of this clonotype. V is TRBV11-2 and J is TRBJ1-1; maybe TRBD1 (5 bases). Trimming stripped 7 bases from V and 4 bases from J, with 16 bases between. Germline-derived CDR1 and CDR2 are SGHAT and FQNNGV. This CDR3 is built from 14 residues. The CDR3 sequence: CASTLLFGATEAFF. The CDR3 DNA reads TGTGCCAGCACCCTCCTTTTCGGGGCCACTGAAGCTTTCTTT.

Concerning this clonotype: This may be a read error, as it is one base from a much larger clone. DNA for the CDR3: TGTGCCAGCAGCCAAGACTCCTATAATTCATCCCTCCACTTT. The encoded protein is CASSQDSYNSSLHF. The chain combines TRBV7-2 with TRBJ1-6; D call uncertain. The CDR3 has 14 residues. Germline CDR1 is SGHTA and CDR2 is FQGNSA.

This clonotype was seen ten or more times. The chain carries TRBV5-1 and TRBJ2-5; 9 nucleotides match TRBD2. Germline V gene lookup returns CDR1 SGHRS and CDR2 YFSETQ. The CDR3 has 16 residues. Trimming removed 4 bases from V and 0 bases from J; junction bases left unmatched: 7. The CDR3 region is CASSARGGSYQETQYF. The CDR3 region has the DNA TGCGCCAGCAGCGCGCGGGGGGGATCGTACCAAGAGACCCAGTACTTC.

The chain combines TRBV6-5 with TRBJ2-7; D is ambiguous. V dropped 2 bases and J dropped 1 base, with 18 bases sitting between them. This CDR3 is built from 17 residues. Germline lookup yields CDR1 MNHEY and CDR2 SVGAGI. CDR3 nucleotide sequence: TGTGCCAGCAGTTACAGCCCCTCGGCCGGGCGGTCCTACGAGCAGTACTTC. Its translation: CASSYSPSAGRSYEQYF.

CDR3 nucleotide sequence: TGTGCCAGCAGCTTCTTGGCAGGACGCGAGCAGTACTTC. It encodes CASSFLAGREQYF. The genes are TRBV7-3 and TRBJ2-7, with D uncertain. The CDR3 consists of 13 residues. V lost 3 bases and J lost 6, with 12 bases in between. Per the germline V gene, CDR1 is SGHTA and CDR2 is FQGTGA. Drawing the rest from reference TRBV7-3 and TRBJ2-7, the complete variable domain is GAGVSQTPSNKVTEKGKYVELRCDPISGHTALYWYRQSLGQGPEFLIYFQGTGAADDSGLPNDRFFAVRPEGSVSTLKIQRTERGDSAVYLCASSFLAGREQYFGPGTRLTVT.